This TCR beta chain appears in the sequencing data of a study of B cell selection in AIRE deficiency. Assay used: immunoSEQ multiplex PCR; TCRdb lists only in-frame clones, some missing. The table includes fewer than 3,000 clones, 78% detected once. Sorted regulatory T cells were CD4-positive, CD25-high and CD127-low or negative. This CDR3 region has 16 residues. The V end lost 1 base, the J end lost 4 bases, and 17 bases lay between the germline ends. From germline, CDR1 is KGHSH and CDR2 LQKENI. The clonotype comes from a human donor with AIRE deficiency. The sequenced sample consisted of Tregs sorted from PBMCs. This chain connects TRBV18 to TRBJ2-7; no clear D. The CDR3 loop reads CASSPLPGLLRYEQYF. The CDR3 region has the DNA TGTGCCAGCTCACCACTTCCGGGTCTTCTTCGGTACGAGCAGTACTTC.